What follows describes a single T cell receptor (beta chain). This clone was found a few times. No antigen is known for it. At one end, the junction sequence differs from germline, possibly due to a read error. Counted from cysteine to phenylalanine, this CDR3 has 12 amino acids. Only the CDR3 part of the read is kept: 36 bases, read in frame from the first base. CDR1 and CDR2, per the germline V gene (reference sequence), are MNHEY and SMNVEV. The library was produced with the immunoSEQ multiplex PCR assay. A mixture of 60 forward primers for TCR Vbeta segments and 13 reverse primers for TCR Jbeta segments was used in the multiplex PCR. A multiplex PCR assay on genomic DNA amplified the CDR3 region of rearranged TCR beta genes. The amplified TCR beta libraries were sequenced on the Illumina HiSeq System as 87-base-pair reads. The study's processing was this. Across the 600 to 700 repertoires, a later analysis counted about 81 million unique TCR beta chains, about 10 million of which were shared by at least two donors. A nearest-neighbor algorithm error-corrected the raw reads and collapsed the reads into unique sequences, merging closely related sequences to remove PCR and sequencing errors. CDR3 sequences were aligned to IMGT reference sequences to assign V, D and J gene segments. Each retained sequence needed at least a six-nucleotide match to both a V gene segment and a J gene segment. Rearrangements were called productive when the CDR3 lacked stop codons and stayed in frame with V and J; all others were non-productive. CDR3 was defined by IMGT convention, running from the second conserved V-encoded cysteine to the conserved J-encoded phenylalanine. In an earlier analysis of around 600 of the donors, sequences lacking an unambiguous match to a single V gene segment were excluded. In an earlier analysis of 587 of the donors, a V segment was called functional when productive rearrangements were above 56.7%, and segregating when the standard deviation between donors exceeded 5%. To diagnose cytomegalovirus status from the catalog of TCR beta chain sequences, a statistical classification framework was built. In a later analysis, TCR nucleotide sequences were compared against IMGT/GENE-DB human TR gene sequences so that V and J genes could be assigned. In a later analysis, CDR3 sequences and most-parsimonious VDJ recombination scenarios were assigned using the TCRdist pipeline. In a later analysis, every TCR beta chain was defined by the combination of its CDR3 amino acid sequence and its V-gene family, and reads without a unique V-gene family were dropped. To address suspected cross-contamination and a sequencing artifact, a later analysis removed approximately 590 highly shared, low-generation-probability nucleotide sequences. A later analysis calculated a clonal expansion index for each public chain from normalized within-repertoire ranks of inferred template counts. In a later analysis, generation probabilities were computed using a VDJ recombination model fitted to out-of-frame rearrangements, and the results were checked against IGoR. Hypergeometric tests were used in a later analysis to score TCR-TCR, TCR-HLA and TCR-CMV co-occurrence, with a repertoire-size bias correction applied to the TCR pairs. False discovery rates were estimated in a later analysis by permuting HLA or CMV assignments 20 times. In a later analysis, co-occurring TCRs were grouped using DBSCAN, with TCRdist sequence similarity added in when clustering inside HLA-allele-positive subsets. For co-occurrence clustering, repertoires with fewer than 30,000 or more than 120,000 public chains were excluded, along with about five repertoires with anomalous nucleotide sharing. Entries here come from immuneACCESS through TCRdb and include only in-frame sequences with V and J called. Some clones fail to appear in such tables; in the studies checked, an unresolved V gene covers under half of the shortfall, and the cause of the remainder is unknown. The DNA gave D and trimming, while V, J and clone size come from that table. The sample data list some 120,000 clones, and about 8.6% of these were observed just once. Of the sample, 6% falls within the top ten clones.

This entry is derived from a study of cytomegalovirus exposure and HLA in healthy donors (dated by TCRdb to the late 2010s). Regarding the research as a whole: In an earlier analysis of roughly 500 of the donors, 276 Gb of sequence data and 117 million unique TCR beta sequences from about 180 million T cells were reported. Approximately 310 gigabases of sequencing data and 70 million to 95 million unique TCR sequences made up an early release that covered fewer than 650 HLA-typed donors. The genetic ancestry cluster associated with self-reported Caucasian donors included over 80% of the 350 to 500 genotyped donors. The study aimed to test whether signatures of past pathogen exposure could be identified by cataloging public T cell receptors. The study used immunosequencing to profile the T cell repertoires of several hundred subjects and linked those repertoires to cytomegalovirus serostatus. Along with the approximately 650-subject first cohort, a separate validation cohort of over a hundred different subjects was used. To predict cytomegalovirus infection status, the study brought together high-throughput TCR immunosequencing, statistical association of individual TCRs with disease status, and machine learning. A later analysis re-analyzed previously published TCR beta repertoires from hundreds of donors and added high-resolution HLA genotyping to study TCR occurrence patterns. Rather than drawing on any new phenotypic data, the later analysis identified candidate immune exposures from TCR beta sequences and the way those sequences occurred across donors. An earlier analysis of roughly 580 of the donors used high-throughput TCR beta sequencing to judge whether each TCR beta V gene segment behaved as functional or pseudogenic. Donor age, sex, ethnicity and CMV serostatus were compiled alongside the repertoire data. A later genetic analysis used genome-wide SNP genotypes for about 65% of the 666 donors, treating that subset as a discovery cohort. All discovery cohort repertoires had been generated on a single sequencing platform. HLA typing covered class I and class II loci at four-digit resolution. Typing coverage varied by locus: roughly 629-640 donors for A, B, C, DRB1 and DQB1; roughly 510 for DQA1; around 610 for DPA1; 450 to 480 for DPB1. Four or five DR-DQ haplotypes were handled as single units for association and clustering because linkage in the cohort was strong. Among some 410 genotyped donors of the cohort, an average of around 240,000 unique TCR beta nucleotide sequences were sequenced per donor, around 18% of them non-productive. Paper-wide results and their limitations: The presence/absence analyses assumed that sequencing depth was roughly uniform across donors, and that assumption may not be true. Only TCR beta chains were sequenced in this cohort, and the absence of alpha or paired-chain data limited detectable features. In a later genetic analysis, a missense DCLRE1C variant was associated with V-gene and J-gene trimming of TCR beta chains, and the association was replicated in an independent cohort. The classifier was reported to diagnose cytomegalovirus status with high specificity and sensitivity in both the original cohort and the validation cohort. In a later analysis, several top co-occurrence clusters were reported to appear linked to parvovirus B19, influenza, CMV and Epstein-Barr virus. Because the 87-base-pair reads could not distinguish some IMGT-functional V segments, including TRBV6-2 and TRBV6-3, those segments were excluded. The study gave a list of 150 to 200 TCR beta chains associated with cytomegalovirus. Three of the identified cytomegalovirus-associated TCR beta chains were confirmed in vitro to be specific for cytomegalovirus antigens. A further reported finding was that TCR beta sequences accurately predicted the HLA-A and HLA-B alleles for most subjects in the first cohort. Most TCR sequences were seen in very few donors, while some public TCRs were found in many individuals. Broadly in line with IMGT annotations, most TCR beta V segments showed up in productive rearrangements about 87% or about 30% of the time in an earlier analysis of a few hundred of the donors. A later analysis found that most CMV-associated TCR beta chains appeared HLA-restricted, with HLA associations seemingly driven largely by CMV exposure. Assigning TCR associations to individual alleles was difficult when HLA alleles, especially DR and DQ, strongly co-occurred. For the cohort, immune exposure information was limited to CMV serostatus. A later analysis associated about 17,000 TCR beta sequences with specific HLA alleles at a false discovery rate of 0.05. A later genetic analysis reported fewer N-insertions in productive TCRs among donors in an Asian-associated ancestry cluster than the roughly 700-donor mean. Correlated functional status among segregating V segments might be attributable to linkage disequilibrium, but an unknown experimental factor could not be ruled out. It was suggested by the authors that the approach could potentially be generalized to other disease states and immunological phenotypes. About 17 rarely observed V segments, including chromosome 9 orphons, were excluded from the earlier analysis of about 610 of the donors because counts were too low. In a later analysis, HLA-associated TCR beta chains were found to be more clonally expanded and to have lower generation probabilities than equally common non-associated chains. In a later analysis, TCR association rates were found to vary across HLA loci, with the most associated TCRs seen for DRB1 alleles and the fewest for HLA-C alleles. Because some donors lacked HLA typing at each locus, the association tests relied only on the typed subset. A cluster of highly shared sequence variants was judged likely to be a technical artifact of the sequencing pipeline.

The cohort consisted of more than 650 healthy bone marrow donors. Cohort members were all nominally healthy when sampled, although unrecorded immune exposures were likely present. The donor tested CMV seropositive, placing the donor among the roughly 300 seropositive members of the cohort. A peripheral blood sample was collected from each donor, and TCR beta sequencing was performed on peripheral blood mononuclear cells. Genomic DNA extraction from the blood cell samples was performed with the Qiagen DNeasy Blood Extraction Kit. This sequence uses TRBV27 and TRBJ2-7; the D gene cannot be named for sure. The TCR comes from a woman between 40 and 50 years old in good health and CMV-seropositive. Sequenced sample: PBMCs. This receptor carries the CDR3 CASSSTIYEQYF. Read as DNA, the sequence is TGTGCCAGCAGTTCAACGATCTACGAGCAATACTTC.